Included here is one T cell receptor beta chain sequence, with context. Assay used: immunoSEQ multiplex PCR; TCRdb lists only in-frame clones, some missing. The top ten hold around 5.2% of the sample, which has about 200,000 clones, roughly 82% seen once. The data were taken from a study of blood T cell repertoires in COVID-19. Study at large: The United States, Italy and Spain provided the acute and convalescent COVID-19 samples.

Individuals drawn from under 30 US areas were roughly 18 to 100 years old. Self-reported history from a screening survey and questionnaire set each donor's cohort. This CDR3 is 13 amino acids long. Germline CDR1 and CDR2: MGHDK and SYGVNS. Germline trimming cut 6 bases from V and 7 bases from J; bases unmatched to any gene: 8. The sequence came from a woman aged 60-75 years with acute COVID-19. The chain joins TRBV25-1 to TRBJ2-7; 8 bases map to TRBD1. The specimen was PBMCs or T cells enriched from blood (not recorded which). The CDR3 loop is CASSDTGGIEQYF. The CDR3 DNA sequence: TGTGCCAGCAGCGATACAGGGGGAATTGAGCAGTACTTC.